These 27 T cell receptor beta chains came from one sample sequenced in a study of T cell responses to AZD1222 COVID-19 vaccine. TCRdb's table, derived via immunoSEQ multiplex PCR, lists solely in-frame clones and lacks some. The sample includes fewer than 200,000 clones, roughly 92% of them seen just once. This specimen was peripheral blood, taken 28 days after the second dose of the MenACWY control vaccine. The receptors stem from an adult who received the MenACWY meningococcal vaccine as a control.

The rearrangement links TRBV7-2 to TRBJ1-1; the D gene is possibly TRBD1 (5 bases). The CDR3 is 14 amino acids. In germline, CDR1 is SGHTA, CDR2 FQGNSA. The V end lost 5 bases, the J end lost 1 base, and 11 bases lay between the germline ends. The CDR3 here is CASSLGRQNTEAFF. DNA of the CDR3: TGTGCCAGCAGCCTGGGACGGCAGAACACTGAAGCTTTCTTT.

Here the CDR3 DNA reads TGTGCCAGCACCTCGGTGAGCGCTGGCACTGAAGCTTTCTTT. Translated: CASTSVSAGTEAFF. The chain is built from TRBV7-6 and TRBJ1-1; no definite D call. CDR1 SGHVS and CDR2 FNYEAQ come from the germline V gene. V lost 7 bases, J lost 4 bases, and 16 bases lay in between. The CDR3 consists of 14 residues.

V gene TRBV6-2 or TRBV6-3 combines with J gene TRBJ2-7; no definite D call. The V and J ends lost 5 bases and 3 bases respectively, with 11 bases between them. The CDR3 extends over 13 amino acids. CDR1 is MNHEY, CDR2 SVGEGT, per germline. For the CDR3, the DNA is TGTGCCAGCAGTCTCGTCCGTCTCTACGAGCAGTACTTC. Amino acid sequence: CASSLVRLYEQYF.

This clone was found many times. V gene TRBV7-2 combines with J gene TRBJ2-7; D remains ambiguous. CDR1 is SGHTA, CDR2 FQGNSA, per germline. Trimming took off 5 bases at V and 4 bases at J, with 6 bases between the two ends. This CDR3 is 11 amino acids long. The CDR3 loop is CASSDRYEQYF. Written as DNA, the CDR3 is TGTGCCAGCAGCGATAGATACGAGCAGTACTTC.

A single count supports this clone. V usage is TRBV5-1 and J usage is TRBJ1-5; D remains unclear. The CDR3 covers 15 residues. V was pared by 2 bases and J by 4 bases, with 13 bases between. Germline V lookup: CDR1 SGHRS, CDR2 YFSETQ. CDR3 residues: CASSFEGRFNQPQHF. The CDR3 DNA is TGCGCCAGCAGCTTCGAAGGGCGTTTTAATCAGCCCCAGCATTTT.

The rearrangement uses TRBV19 and TRBJ1-1; no clear D gene. Trimming removed 4 bases from V and 0 bases from J, with 12 bases in between. CDR1 and CDR2 (germline): LNHDA, SQIVND (reference sequence). The CDR3 runs to 15 residues. The CDR3 loop is CASSKTGFMNTEAFF. The CDR3, as DNA: TGTGCCAGTAGTAAGACGGGTTTTATGAACACTGAAGCTTTCTTT.

About this clone itself: The same CDR3 can be traced to other DNA sequences in this sample. This rearrangement joins TRBV7-2 to TRBJ1-1, with 8 bases that match TRBD1. This CDR3 is 14 amino acids long. Germline trimming cut 0 bases from V and 5 bases from J; bases unmatched to any gene: 2. CDR1 and CDR2 from the germline V gene are SGHTA and FQGNSA. The CDR3 bases are TGTGCCAGCAGCTTAGCACAGGGGGGGACTGAAGCTTTCTTT. It encodes CASSLAQGGTEAFF. Using reference TRBV7-2 and TRBJ1-1 for the parts outside the CDR3, the full variable domain is GAGVSQSPSNKVTEKGKDVELRCDPISGHTALYWYRQSLGQGLEFLIYFQGNSAPDKSGLPSDRFSAERTGGSVSTLTIQRTQQEDSAVYLCASSLAQGGTEAFFGQGTRLTVV.

This clone was recorded only once. CDR3 region: CASSLNGDRGTEAFF. The CDR3, as DNA: TGTGCCAGTAGTCTCAACGGGGACAGGGGGACTGAAGCTTTCTTT. The rearrangement joins TRBV19 to TRBJ1-1, with TRBD1 matching 11 bases. V shed 5 bases and J 5 bases; nucleotides not matched to a gene: 7. The CDR3 is 15 residues long. Per the germline V gene, CDR1 is LNHDA and CDR2 is SQIVND (reference sequence).

This sequence joins TRBV24-1 and TRBJ1-5; D remains unclear. V dropped 0 bases and J dropped 11 bases, with 4 bases sitting between them. The CDR3 has 11 amino acids. Germline values: CDR1 KGHDR, CDR2 SFDVKD. This CDR3 reads CATSDLGAQHF. The CDR3 bases are TGTGCCACCAGTGATTTGGGGGCCCAGCATTTT.

The CDR3: CASSQERAGEETQYF. In DNA form, the CDR3 reads TGCGCCAGCAGCCAAGAGCGGGCCGGTGAAGAGACCCAGTACTTC. V is TRBV4-1 and J is TRBJ2-5, with D possibly matching TRBD2 (5 bases). The ends were cut back, 0 bases at V and 3 bases at J, with 11 bases in the middle. Germline values: CDR1 MGHRA, CDR2 YSYEKL. The CDR3 has 15 residues.

The chain employs TRBV7-2 and TRBJ2-1; no clear D gene. The germline V gene has CDR1 SGHTA and CDR2 FQGNSA. Trimming shortened V by 6 bases and J by 0 bases, and 15 bases separated the two germline ends. The CDR3 runs to 16 residues. The CDR3 DNA reads TGTGCCAGCAGTCTTGTACATCGGAGCTCCTACAATGAGCAGTTCTTC. Its translation is CASSLVHRSSYNEQFF.

This rearrangement joins TRBV28 to TRBJ1-2; no reliable D call. Germline loops: CDR1 MDHEN, CDR2 SYDVKM. The V end lost 6 bases, the J end lost 1 base, and 9 bases lay between the germline ends. The CDR3 spans 13 residues. The CDR3 sequence is CASSRPINYGYTF. CDR3 DNA: TGTGCCAGCAGCCGCCCAATTAACTATGGCTACACCTTC.

The chain links TRBV7-2 to TRBJ2-3; 8 bases match TRBD2. V lost 4 bases and J lost 0; bases outside the gene matches: 6. CDR3 length: 16 residues. Germline CDR1 SGHTA, CDR2 FQGNSA. Here the CDR3 DNA reads TGTGCCAGCAGCTCCTTAGCGGGGACTAGCACAGATACGCAGTATTTT. Translating gives CASSSLAGTSTDTQYF.

This clone was counted a single time. V and J are TRBV12-5 and TRBJ2-1, with 8 bases that match TRBD2. V was clipped by 4 bases and J by 4 bases; unmatched bases: 6. Germline V CDR1 and CDR2: LGHNT, FRNRAP. This CDR3 spans 15 amino acids. Here the CDR3 DNA reads TGTGCTAGTGGTTCGGATACTAGCGGATACAATGAGCAGTTCTTC. This translates into CASGSDTSGYNEQFF.

This clone appeared once. This chain links TRBV27 with TRBJ2-5; 11 bases match TRBD2. Germline CDR1 is MNHEY and CDR2 is SMNVEV (reference sequence). The ends lost 3 bases at V and 2 bases at J; junction bases unmatched: 8. The CDR3 extends over 17 amino acids. CDR3 sequence: CASSFALAGVGQETQYF. The CDR3 nucleotides read TGTGCCAGCAGTTTTGCACTAGCGGGAGTAGGGCAAGAGACCCAGTACTTC.

This chain links TRBV5-1 with TRBJ1-1; D perhaps matches TRBD1 (5 bases). This CDR3 is 13 amino acids long. Germline CDR1 and CDR2: SGHRS and YFSETQ. Trimming cost V 3 bases and J 6 bases, with 12 bases left between them. The CDR3 is CASSSGLRAEAFF. The CDR3 nucleotides read TGCGCCAGCAGCTCGGGGCTGAGGGCTGAAGCTTTCTTT.

The gene calls are TRBV29-1 and TRBJ2-7; D is uncertain. Trimming left V 6 bases short and J 2 bases short, with 14 bases between. The germline V gene encodes CDR1 SQVTM and CDR2 ANQGSEA. The CDR3 has 13 residues. The CDR3 nucleotides read TGCAGCGTACGCTCGGCTCTGGCCTACGAGCAGTACTTC. Its protein is CSVRSALAYEQYF.

This clone turned up a few times. V and J are TRBV7-8 and TRBJ2-2; D unresolved. Looked up from germline, CDR1 is SGHVS and CDR2 is FQNEAQ. Trimming took off 4 bases at V and 4 bases at J, with 10 bases between the two ends. CDR3 length: 14 residues. CDR3 bases: TGTGCCAGCAGCTCCCCAATTTCCACCGGGGAGCTGTTTTTT. This gives the protein CASSSPISTGELFF.

The CDR3 loop is CASRRGEPPYEQYF. CDR3 sequence (DNA): TGTGCCAGCCGAAGGGGGGAACCCCCCTACGAGCAGTACTTC. This chain joins TRBV27 and TRBJ2-7; perhaps D is TRBD1 or TRBD2 (6 bases each). The CDR3 length is 14 residues. The germline gives CDR1 MNHEY, CDR2 SMNVEV (reference sequence). V was trimmed by 8 bases and J by 2 bases, leaving 16 bases between them.

The J gene is TRBJ1-5, the V gene TRBV19; 7 nucleotides match TRBD1. Germline assignment: CDR1 LNHDA and CDR2 SQIVND (reference sequence). This CDR3 has 18 residues. The V segment lost 1 base and the J segment 2 bases; nucleotides outside the gene matches: 11. CDR3 sequence reads: CASSIGAGGSVGNQPQHF. In nucleotides, the CDR3 is TGTGCCAGTAGTATAGGAGCAGGGGGGTCGGTGGGCAATCAGCCCCAGCATTTT.

The chain recombines TRBV15 with TRBJ2-3; TRBD2 agrees at 13 bases. The length of the CDR3 is 16 residues. From germline, CDR1 is LNHNV and CDR2 YYDKDF (reference sequence). V trimming: 6 bases; J trimming: 4 bases; junction bases outside the gene matches: 7. This chain's CDR3 is CATSPLGLAGADTQYF. CDR3 DNA: TGTGCCACCAGTCCTCTAGGACTAGCGGGAGCAGATACGCAGTATTTT.

CDR3 DNA: TGTGCCAGCAGCAAAACAGGGGAGTATGGCTACACCTTC. It encodes CASSKTGEYGYTF. The rearrangement uses TRBV7-3 and TRBJ1-2; 7 bases agree with TRBD1. V lost 5 bases, J lost 5 bases, and 5 bases stayed unmatched. Germline V lookup: CDR1 SGHTA, CDR2 FQGTGA. The CDR3 totals 13 residues.

Concerning this clone: The junction does not match germline at one end; this may be a read error. This chain's CDR3 is CASSLEKGQGDF. CDR3 in DNA: TGTGCCAGCAGCTTGGAAAAGGGACAGGGAGACTTC. The rearrangement uses TRBV5-4 and TRBJ2-7, with 9 nucleotides matching TRBD1. The CDR3 sequence is 12 residues long. Germline CDR1 is SGHNT and CDR2 is YYREEE (reference sequence).

V usage is TRBV24-1 and J usage is TRBJ2-2; unclear D gene. Trimming took off 0 bases at V and 1 base at J, with 8 bases between the two ends. The CDR3 has 16 amino acids. Germline V CDR1 and CDR2: KGHDR, SFDVKD. CDR3 coding DNA: TGTGCCACCAGTGATTTGAAGGGCGGGAACACCGGGGAGCTGTTTTTT. Its translation is CATSDLKGGNTGELFF.

The chain joins TRBV12-5 to TRBJ1-3; a weak D match, TRBD1 (6 bases). This CDR3 region has 17 residues. The germline V and J ends were trimmed by 1 base and 3 bases, with 16 bases remaining between them. Germline V gene sequence: CDR1 LGHNT, CDR2 FRNRAP. The CDR3 loop is CASGLAQRTELGNTIYF. The CDR3, as DNA: TGTGCTAGTGGTTTGGCCCAACGGACAGAGCTTGGAAACACCATATATTTT.

This chain links TRBV6-5 with TRBJ1-4; TRBD1 matches 7 bases. Looked up from germline, CDR1 is MNHEY and CDR2 is SVGAGI. The CDR3 has 16 residues. The trim removed 0 bases at V and 7 bases at J, leaving 8 bases unmatched. CDR3 bases: TGTGCCAGCAGTTACTCGCTTCCGGGACAGTCTGAAAAACTGTTTTTT. Protein product: CASSYSLPGQSEKLFF.

V and J are TRBV3-1 (or the pseudogene TRBV3-2) and TRBJ2-2; TRBD2 might be the D (5 bases). CDR3 length equals 14 residues. The germline gives CDR1 LGHDT, CDR2 YNNKEL (reference sequence). V was trimmed by 6 bases and J by 2 bases, leaving 10 bases between them. The CDR3 DNA reads as TGTGCCAGCAGTGACGGGATTAACACCGGGGAGCTGTTTTTT. This translates into CASSDGINTGELFF.